This entry concerns a single TCR beta chain. Its antigen remains unknown. The record originates from a study of cytomegalovirus exposure and HLA in healthy donors. Study in general: Across about 400 genotyped donors, more than 75% landed in the Caucasian-associated ancestry cluster.

Overall study findings and caveats: Later on, an analysis showed TCR association rates differing by HLA locus, with DRB1 the most and HLA-C the fewest.

PCR primers comprised 60 Vbeta and 13 Jbeta primers. Methods used by the authors: Approximately 86 million unique TCR beta chains, roughly 10 million shared, were counted in a later analysis. Assay used: immunoSEQ multiplex PCR; TCRdb lists only in-frame clones, some missing. That table furnishes V, J and clone size, whereas the DNA furnished D and trimming. Recorded for this sample: about 170,000 clones. Healthy bone marrow donors made up the donors. The sequenced sample was PBMCs. This TCR derives from a woman aged 60 to 75 in good health and CMV-seronegative.

CDR3 nucleotides: TGTGCCAGCAGCTTGGGACTCTCCACAGATACGCAGTATTTT. As protein: CASSLGLSTDTQYF. This sequence joins TRBV5-4 and TRBJ2-3; unclear D gene. This CDR3 has 14 residues. Trimming took 0 bases from V and 2 from J, leaving 7 bases between them. Germline V gives CDR1 SGHNT, CDR2 YYREEE (reference sequence).